The source of this TCR beta chain is a study of identical twins. General study points: The study based its conclusions on cross-sectional statistical analysis and did not follow the same donors. Memory repertoires showed no such pattern, whereas abundant cord blood beta clonotypes carried fewer insertions. Out-of-frame alpha sequences common to twins were enriched for low generation probability.

Addition of a universal primer site occurred through template switching, and cDNA carried unique molecular identifiers. TCRdb re-derived calls from the 5' RACE reads in MiXCR, one entry per CDR3 protein. This table holds 400,000 or so distinct CDR3 sequences, 9% found once. Worth noting for this clonotype: No antigen is known for it.

The CDR3 covers 16 residues. Trimming cost V 3 bases and J 0 bases; bases outside gene matches: 6. Germline assignment: CDR1 MNHEY and CDR2 SMNVEV (reference sequence). The clonotype originates from a woman aged 45-60 years in good health. The specimen sequenced was naive T cells sorted from blood. This chain connects TRBV27 to TRBJ2-3, with 7 bases aligning to TRBD2. The CDR3 DNA follows: TGTGCCAGCAGTTTCGTACTAGCGCGTAGCACAGATACGCAGTATTTT. Protein sequence: CASSFVLARSTDTQYF.